Reported below is one T cell receptor beta chain. This entry comes from a study of blood T cell repertoires in COVID-19. Study-wide background: Specimens from acute and convalescent COVID-19 originated in the United States, Italy and Spain. T cells, B-cell-depleted T cells, or PBMCs provided the cDNA or gDNA that served as material.

Original methodology: Amplifying reference gene primers gave estimates of nucleated cell counts. Sequencing used immunoSEQ multiplex PCR; TCRdb keeps in-frame clones, though not all of them. V and J calls and clone size come straight from that table; D and trimming were deduced from the DNA. Among fewer than 100,000 clones listed, roughly nine tenths were seen once. Material: peripheral blood. The receptor was derived from a man in his fifties with acute or convalescent COVID-19.

In nucleotides, the CDR3 is TGTGCCAGCAGCACTAGCGGGAGGGCCGGGGAGCAGTACTTC. It is translated as CASSTSGRAGEQYF. The chain employs TRBV7-2 and TRBJ2-7, with TRBD2 identical over 13 bases. This CDR3 contains 14 residues. Trimming at V came to 5 bases and at J to 7 bases, leaving 5 bases not matched to a gene. The germline V gene encodes CDR1 SGHTA and CDR2 FQGNSA.